These 10 T cell receptor beta chains were sequenced from one sample in a study of identical twins. TCRdb independently ran MiXCR on the 5' RACE reads; one entry per CDR3 protein. Of around 490,000 distinct CDR3 sequences in the sample, around 20% were seen once. These records were also assigned to another study, of yellow fever vaccine responses in identical twins.

The sample taken for sequencing was CD4+ T cells sorted from blood. The receptor source for this set is a woman aged 18-29 years in good health.

The V call is TRBV12-3 or TRBV12-4, the J call TRBJ2-6; TRBD1 agrees at 8 bases. The CDR3 is 17 residues long. The trim removed 5 bases at V and 0 bases at J, leaving 6 bases unmatched. The CDR3 DNA reads as TGTGCCAGCAGTCCCGGGACAGGCTCCTCTGGGGCCAACGTCCTGACTTTC. It specifies CASSPGTGSSGANVLTF.

This rearrangement joins TRBV5-1 to TRBJ2-1; 8 positions agree with TRBD1. Per germline, CDR1 SGHRS and CDR2 YFSETQ. The V segment lost 4 bases and the J segment 8 bases; nucleotides outside the gene matches: 14. This CDR3 is built from 16 residues. The CDR3 DNA is TGCGCCAGCAGCAGGATTCCGGGACAGGTTGGGGATGAGCAGTTCTTC. Protein sequence: CASSRIPGQVGDEQFF.

This rearrangement joins TRBV5-1 to TRBJ1-6, with 9 bases lining up with TRBD1. J gave up 6 bases and V 4 bases, and 8 bases lay outside the gene matches. CDR3 length equals 16 residues. The V gene's germline CDR1 is SGHRS and CDR2 YFSETQ. CDR3 residues: CASSDTGGASNSPLHF. The CDR3 coding sequence is TGCGCCAGCAGCGACACAGGGGGCGCGTCTAATTCACCCCTCCACTTT.

The chain is built from TRBV20-1 and TRBJ1-1; weak D call: TRBD1 (6 bases). Trimming removed 8 bases from V and 5 bases from J, with 21 bases in between. The germline V gene encodes CDR1 DFQATT and CDR2 SNEGSKA (reference sequence). The CDR3 spans 14 residues. The CDR3 DNA reads TGCAGTATCAGGCGGGACACCCTCGAAACTGAAGCTTTCTTT. This sequence encodes CSIRRDTLETEAFF.

The DNA for the CDR3 is TGTGCCAGCAGCTTTAGCTGGCGGGAAACAACGAACACCGGGGAGCTGTTTTTT. Its translation: CASSFSWRETTNTGELFF. The rearrangement uses TRBV7-2 and TRBJ2-2; the D gene is possibly TRBD2 (6 bases). Trimming pared 3 bases from V and 0 bases from J, leaving 17 bases between. The CDR3 length is 18 residues. Germline V gene sequence: CDR1 SGHTA, CDR2 FQGNSA.

A few counts support this clonotype. V and J are TRBV4-1 and TRBJ2-3; D could derive from TRBD1 or TRBD2 (5 bases each). Trimming removed 2 bases at V and 5 bases at J, with 14 bases between. This CDR3 is 15 amino acids long. Germline V lookup: CDR1 MGHRA, CDR2 YSYEKL. Written as DNA, the CDR3 is TGCGCCAGCAGCCAAATAGGGGCCAGCGGAGATACGCAGTATTTT. It specifies CASSQIGASGDTQYF.

This chain uses TRBV12-3 or TRBV12-4 with TRBJ2-1; TRBD2 matches 13 bases. V shed 3 bases and J 2 bases; nucleotides not matched to a gene: 7. The CDR3 covers 18 residues. The CDR3 DNA sequence: TGTGCCAGCAGTTTTCGGACTAGCGGGAGTGGGGCCTACAATGAGCAGTTCTTC. Translating it yields CASSFRTSGSGAYNEQFF.

The chain joins TRBV28 to TRBJ2-6; 7 bases are shared with TRBD1. J was trimmed by 2 bases and V by 9 bases; bases with no gene match: 7. CDR1 is MDHEN, CDR2 SYDVKM, per germline. The CDR3 contains 15 residues. CDR3 region: CASQQTGAGANVLTF. The CDR3, as DNA: TGTGCCAGTCAACAAACAGGGGCTGGGGCCAACGTCCTGACTTTC. Combining the CDR3 with reference TRBV28 and TRBJ2-6 gives the whole variable domain DVKVTQSSRYLVKRTGEKVFLECVQDMDHENMFWYRQDPGLGLRLIYFSYDVKMKEKGDIPEGYSVSREKKERFSLILESASTNQTSMYLCASQQTGAGANVLTFGAGSRLTVL.

This clonotype was counted only a few times. The rearrangement joins TRBV12-3 or TRBV12-4 to TRBJ2-3; D unclear. The CDR3 spans 15 residues. V was cut by 2 bases and J by 2 bases, with 11 bases left in between. The CDR3 DNA sequence: TGTGCCAGCAGTTTACGCGGAGCCCACACAGATACGCAGTATTTT. It specifies CASSLRGAHTDTQYF.

This clonotype showed up just a few times. This chain joins TRBV4-1 and TRBJ2-1; tentative D call: TRBD1 (6 bases). Trimming took 3 bases from V and 0 from J, leaving 12 bases between them. The CDR3 is 16 amino acids. CDR1 is MGHRA, CDR2 YSYEKL, per germline. The CDR3 DNA reads TGCGCCAGCAGCCAGCCGGGACACCACTCCTACAATGAGCAGTTCTTC. Protein sequence: CASSQPGHHSYNEQFF.